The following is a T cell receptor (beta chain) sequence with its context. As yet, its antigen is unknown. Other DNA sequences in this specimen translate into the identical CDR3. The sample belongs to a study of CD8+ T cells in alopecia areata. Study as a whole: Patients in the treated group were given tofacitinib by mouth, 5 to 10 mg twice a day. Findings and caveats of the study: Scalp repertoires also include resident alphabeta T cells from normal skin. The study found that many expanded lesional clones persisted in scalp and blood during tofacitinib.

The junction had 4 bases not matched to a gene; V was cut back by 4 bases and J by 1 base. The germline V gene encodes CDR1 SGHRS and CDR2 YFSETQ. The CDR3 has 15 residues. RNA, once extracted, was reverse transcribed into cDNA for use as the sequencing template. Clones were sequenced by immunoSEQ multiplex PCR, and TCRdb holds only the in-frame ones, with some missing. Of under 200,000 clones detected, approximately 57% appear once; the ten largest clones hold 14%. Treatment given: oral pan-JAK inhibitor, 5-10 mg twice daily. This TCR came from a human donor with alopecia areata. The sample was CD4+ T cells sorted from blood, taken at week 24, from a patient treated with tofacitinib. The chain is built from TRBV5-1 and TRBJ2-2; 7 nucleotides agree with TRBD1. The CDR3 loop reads CASSVGTVNTGELFF. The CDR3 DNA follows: TGCGCCAGCAGCGTGGGGACAGTGAACACCGGGGAGCTGTTTTTT.